The rows below give T cell receptor beta chains drawn from one sample of a study of T cell responses to AZD1222 COVID-19 vaccine. Assay used: immunoSEQ multiplex PCR; TCRdb lists only in-frame clones, some missing. The sample consists of approximately 30,000 clones, about 88% of them appearing once. The sample was peripheral blood, taken on day 0 of AZD1222 vaccination. The receptors stem from an adult in good health. Both conserved end residues are part of each CDR3. D genes are given only for firm matches. A row's size may be missing; if present it is once, few, many or a size class.

TRBV27	TRBJ1-2	NA	NA	CASSLRGAIGYTF	TGTGCCAGCAGTCTAAGGGGGGCGATTGGCTACACCTTC
TRBV28	TRBJ1-1	NA	NA	CASSLRSAPNTEAFF	TGTGCCAGCAGTTTGAGGTCAGCCCCGAACACTGAAGCTTTCTTT
TRBV6-5	TRBJ1-1	NA	NA	CASSNRVGDTEAFF	TGTGCCAGCAGTAACAGGGTAGGGGACACTGAAGCTTTCTTT
TRBV19	TRBJ2-1	NA	NA	CASSMAAGHHNEQFF	TGTGCCAGTAGTATGGCGGCGGGACACCACAATGAGCAGTTCTTC
TRBV12-3/TRBV12-4	TRBJ2-7	TRBD1	NA	CASRGDSPYEQYF	TGTGCCAGCAGAGGGGACAGTCCCTACGAGCAGTACTTC
TRBV27	TRBJ1-2	TRBD1	NA	CASSSHLSLTGYGYTF	TGTGCCAGCAGTTCCCACCTATCCCTGACAGGGTACGGCTACACCTTC
TRBV5-5	TRBJ1-2	NA	once	CASSLGGQGLTDYGYTF	TGTGCCAGCAGCTTGGGGGGTCAGGGTCTTACGGACTATGGCTACACCTTC
TRBV5-1	TRBJ2-3	TRBD1	NA	CASSLTGAENTDTQYF	TGCGCCAGCAGCCTGACAGGGGCGGAGAACACAGATACGCAGTATTTT
TRBV6-4	TRBJ1-2	NA	NA	CAPVAGRCDYGYTF	TGTGCCCCCGTGGCGGGGCGGTGTGACTATGGCTACACCTTC
TRBV28	TRBJ1-6	TRBD1	NA	CASSSGQGDSPLHF	TGTGCCAGCAGTTCCGGACAGGGGGATTCACCCCTCCACTTT
TRBV6-6	TRBJ2-1	NA	NA	CASSRTRDSFWYEQFF	TGTGCCAGCAGTCGAACCCGGGACTCCTTTTGGTATGAGCAGTTCTTC